This TCR beta chain was identified during a study of cytomegalovirus exposure and HLA in healthy donors. Regarding this clone: Its target is not known.

Healthy donors of bone marrow made up the group. Use of 60 Vbeta and 13 Jbeta primers characterized the PCR. The protocol was immunoSEQ multiplex PCR, while the TCRdb copy is restricted to in-frame clones and leaves out a portion. The sample shows 120,000 or so clones, about three quarters of them seen only once. CDR3 length equals 15 residues. Germline V gene sequence: CDR1 MDHEN, CDR2 SYDVKM. V gave up 5 bases and J gave up 2 bases, with 13 bases separating them. General study results and limits: Reportedly, fewer N-insertions than the approximately 600-donor mean appeared in an Asian-associated ancestry cluster in a later analysis. As a later analysis showed, a missense DCLRE1C variant was linked to trimming of TCR beta V- and J-genes. Overall, around 160 TCR beta chains were annotated as cytomegalovirus-associated.

The V and J genes are TRBV28 and TRBJ2-1; no firm D call. The clonotype comes from a woman aged 55-75 years in good health and CMV-seropositive. The specimen was PBMCs. In DNA form, the CDR3 reads TGTGCCAGCAGTGAGTCTTACAGAACCTACAATGAGCAGTTCTTC. Residues: CASSESYRTYNEQFF.